This T cell receptor (beta chain) comes out of a study of monozygotic twins with inflammatory bowel disease. As to this clonotype: Its antigen is currently unknown.

Study results and caveats: Twins classed as concordant or discordant showed no difference in repertoire similarity, possibly from limited power. Among IBD patients, fewer clonotypes were shared with others than among healthy twins, especially with disease activity.

The CDR3 is made up of 19 amino acids. The germline V gene has CDR1 KGHDR and CDR2 SFDVKD. Total RNA amounting to 3,500 to 4,000 ng went into each TCR library. The unique tags termed UMIs, each holding a 6-nucleotide sample barcode, were added by means of template switching. TCRdb processed the 5' RACE reads again and assigns one entry to each CDR3 protein, with no DNA. Recorded for this sample: 140,000 to 150,000 distinct CDR3 sequences. The receptor's source is a human donor with ulcerative colitis or Crohn's disease, or a healthy co-twin of an affected twin (not recorded which). Material for sequencing was blood. The chain carries TRBV24-1 and TRBJ2-3; no DNA is available, so the TRBD2 call from TCRdb remains unchecked. The CDR3 loop reads CATSDWGLMNMMGTDTQYF.